The T cell receptor (beta chain) under discussion was sequenced for a study of T-cell memory formation after mild COVID-19. TCRdb reprocessed the 5' RACE reads via MiXCR and lists one record per CDR3 protein. The sample consists of approximately 89,000 distinct CDR3 sequences, roughly 13% of them appearing once. This clonotype showed up just a few times. V dropped 4 bases and J dropped 1 base, with 13 bases sitting between them. The CDR3 is made up of 16 amino acids. Germline lookup yields CDR1 LGHNA and CDR2 YSLEER. This clonotype originated in a man younger than 30 who had mild COVID-19 (a few samples of this study predate the infection). Cell type and time point are not known. The chain recombines TRBV4-3 with TRBJ2-2; tentative D call: TRBD1 (5 bases). The specimen was PBMCs or a T cell subset sorted from them (not recorded which). The CDR3 loop reads CASSPEGAENTGELFF. The CDR3 DNA is TGCGCCAGCAGCCCGGAAGGGGCAGAGAACACCGGGGAGCTGTTTTTT.